The subject of this entry is one T cell receptor beta chain. The antigen is unknown. The assay was immunoSEQ multiplex PCR, and TCRdb's table has in-frame clones only and misses some. The sample yields approximately 130,000 clones, 92% seen once. The source of the sample is a study of T cell responses to AZD1222 COVID-19 vaccine. Study information: Pooled in the analysis were second doses at about 4 or about 12 weeks.

In germline, CDR1 is LGHDT, CDR2 YNNKEL (reference sequence). V shed 11 bases, J shed 4 bases, and the junction held 10 bases outside the gene matches. The CDR3 length is 13 residues. Study-wide results and caveats: The donor group comprised mostly white British people and more females; the analysis possibly underestimated clonal diversity. Scientists sampled the repertoires only once the peak T cell response had passed.

The clonotype originates from an adult in good health. Material: peripheral blood, obtained on day 0 of AZD1222 vaccination. The chain employs TRBV3-1 (or the pseudogene TRBV3-2) and TRBJ1-1; 7 bases fit TRBD1. The CDR3 DNA sequence: TGTGCCGCGACAGGGCTCTGGGGCACTGAAGCTTTCTTT. It is translated as CAATGLWGTEAFF.